This T cell receptor beta chain is drawn from a study of T cell repertoires in cytomegalovirus infection. CDR1 is SGHTA and CDR2 is FQGTGA in the germline V gene. CDR3 size: 14 residues. Between the trimmed V and J ends, which lost 2 bases and 6 bases, there was a span of 10 bases. MiXCR, run by TCRdb on the reads, gives a single entry per CDR3 protein. The sample gives about 530,000 distinct CDR3 sequences, more than 20% of which show up once; roughly an eighth is in the top ten. This TCR derives from a human donor in good health (CMV status not recorded). Some clones in this sample may be carry-over from other donors' samples. The V call is TRBV7-3, the J call TRBJ2-2; D remains unclear. The specimen sequenced was PBMCs. The CDR3 nucleotides are TGTGCCAGCAGCTTAGAGCCAGTGCCCGGGGAGCTGTTTTTT. Amino acid sequence: CASSLEPVPGELFF.